These 18 T cell receptor beta chains came from one sample sequenced in a study of T cell changes during pregnancy in multiple sclerosis (dated by TCRdb to between 2017 and 2020). The library was produced with the immunoSEQ multiplex PCR assay. Sourced from immuneACCESS, this table was stored by TCRdb with only in-frame sequences that have V and J called. A share of the clones is absent; for the studies checked, an unresolved V gene accounts for under half, and the remainder has no known explanation. Within this sample are fewer than 55,000 clones, with around 90% of them counted one time only. Of the sample, 5% to 5.5% is held by the ten largest clones. Sample: peripheral blood, taken after pregnancy. The source of these receptors is a female donor in good health, enrolled as a control in a pregnancy study.

The chain employs TRBV4-1 and TRBJ2-7, with D possibly TRBD1 on 6 matching bases. Trimming stripped 4 bases from V and 3 bases from J, with 19 bases between. The CDR3 is 16 residues long. Germline V gene sequence: CDR1 MGHRA, CDR2 YSYEKL. CDR3 sequence: CASSLDQTGPVYEQYF. The DNA for the CDR3 is TGCGCCAGCAGCCTCGACCAGACAGGCCCGGTCTACGAGCAGTACTTC.

The chain joins TRBV28 to TRBJ2-1; 16 nucleotides line up with TRBD2. The CDR3 length is 16 residues. The ends lost 5 bases at V and 6 bases at J; junction bases unmatched: 4. Germline V gives CDR1 MDHEN, CDR2 SYDVKM. The CDR3, as DNA: TGTGCCAGCAGTATAGGGACTAGCGGGAGGGCCAATGAGCAGTTCTTC. Translated, it gives CASSIGTSGRANEQFF.

This rearrangement joins TRBV2 to TRBJ2-2; 15 nucleotides match TRBD2. There are 16 residues in the CDR3. Germline CDR1 SNHLY, CDR2 FYNNEI. V trimming: 6 bases; J trimming: 6 bases; junction bases outside the gene matches: 5. CDR3 sequence (DNA): TGTGCCAGCAGCGACGGACTAGCGGGAGGGGCCGGGGAGCTGTTTTTT. This gives the protein CASSDGLAGGAGELFF.

The J gene is TRBJ2-3, the V gene TRBV9, with 12 bases lining up with TRBD2. Losses at the gene ends were 3 bases for V and 5 bases for J; bases not matched to a gene: 7. Germline V gene sequence: CDR1 SGDLS, CDR2 YYNGEE. The CDR3 contains 16 residues. CDR3 in DNA: TGTGCCAGCAGCGGCCTAGCGGGGGGGCTTGAAGATACGCAGTATTTT. Its translation: CASSGLAGGLEDTQYF.

CDR3 in DNA: TGTGCCAGTAGTCCCCGACTAGCAAAATACGAGCAGTACTTC. Translation: CASSPRLAKYEQYF. The chain joins TRBV19 to TRBJ2-7, with 7 bases that match TRBD2. CDR3 length: 14 residues. J was trimmed by 4 bases and V by 5 bases; bases with no gene match: 8. Germline CDR1 reads LNHDA; CDR2 reads SQIVND (reference sequence). Filled out from reference TRBV19 and TRBJ2-7, the complete variable domain reads DGGITQSPKYLFRKEGQNVTLSCEQNLNHDAMYWYRQDPGQGLRLIYYSQIVNDFQKGDIAEGYSVSREKKESFPLTVTSAQKNPTAFYLCASSPRLAKYEQYFGPGTRLTVT.

The chain employs TRBV15 and TRBJ2-6; D perhaps matches TRBD1 (6 bases). Germline V gene sequence: CDR1 LNHNV, CDR2 YYDKDF (reference sequence). V was trimmed by 0 bases and J by 0 bases, leaving 6 bases between them. The length of the CDR3 is 16 residues. The CDR3 loop reads CATSREGGSGANVLTF. DNA of the CDR3: TGTGCCACCAGCAGAGAAGGGGGCTCTGGGGCCAACGTCCTGACTTTC.

J is TRBJ1-4 and V is TRBV4-2; the D is unclear. The CDR3 extends over 12 amino acids. The germline gives CDR1 LGHNA, CDR2 YNFKEQ. V lost 2 bases, J lost 8 bases, and 6 bases lay in between. CDR3 sequence (DNA): TGTGCCAGCAGCCAAAAATCGGAAAAACTGTTTTTT. Encoded protein: CASSQKSEKLFF.

The chain carries TRBV7-6 and TRBJ2-7; TRBD1 matches 8 bases. The germline gives CDR1 SGHVS, CDR2 FNYEAQ. The trim removed 1 base at V and 7 bases at J, leaving 9 bases unmatched. The CDR3 covers 15 residues. DNA for the CDR3: TGTGCCAGCAGCTTAGGAGGCCAGGGGGCGGGGGAGCAGTACTTC. Translated: CASSLGGQGAGEQYF.

The chain uses TRBV6-1 and TRBJ2-3, with 8 bases that match TRBD2. The junction had 2 bases not matched to a gene; V was cut back by 5 bases and J by 1 base. Looked up from germline, CDR1 is MNHNS and CDR2 is SASEGT. The CDR3 has 14 amino acids. The DNA for the CDR3 is TGTGCCAGCAGTCATAGCGGGGGCACAGATACGCAGTATTTT. It encodes CASSHSGGTDTQYF.

This chain uses TRBV6-4 with TRBJ2-3; 8 bases are shared with TRBD2. Germline V gene sequence: CDR1 MRHNA, CDR2 SNTAGT. CDR3 size: 16 residues. Germline trimming cut 2 bases from V and 0 bases from J; bases unmatched to any gene: 4. The CDR3 DNA sequence: TGTGCCAGCAGTGACCTGGCGGGGGGAAGCACAGATACGCAGTATTTT. Protein sequence: CASSDLAGGSTDTQYF.

The chain joins TRBV5-1 to TRBJ2-3; 11 nucleotides align to TRBD2. Germline trimming cut 4 bases from V and 4 bases from J; bases unmatched to any gene: 8. The CDR3 has 16 amino acids. Per the germline V gene, CDR1 is SGHRS and CDR2 is YFSETQ. The CDR3 coding sequence is TGCGCCAGCAGCCGTTCACTAGCGGGAGTTCCAGATACGCAGTATTTT. Residues: CASSRSLAGVPDTQYF.

V is TRBV5-1 and J is TRBJ1-4, with 7 bases fitting TRBD1. Germline CDR1 is SGHRS and CDR2 is YFSETQ. The CDR3 has 18 residues. Trimming cost V 5 bases and J 0 bases; bases outside gene matches: 13. This CDR3 reads CASRSGQAAIATNEKLFF. CDR3 in DNA: TGCGCCAGCAGGAGCGGACAGGCCGCAATAGCAACTAATGAAAAACTGTTTTTT.

The chain recombines TRBV28 with TRBJ2-2, with D perhaps matching TRBD1 (5 bases). The V and J ends lost 7 bases and 5 bases respectively, with 5 bases between them. From germline, CDR1 is MDHEN and CDR2 SYDVKM. The CDR3 length is 11 residues. CDR3 residues: CASKGTGELFF. CDR3 sequence (DNA): TGTGCCAGCAAGGGGACCGGGGAGCTGTTTTTT.

J is TRBJ2-7 and V is TRBV14; D not certain. Trimming shortened V by 4 bases and J by 2 bases, and 9 bases separated the two germline ends. In germline, CDR1 is SGHDN, CDR2 FVKESK. The CDR3 totals 13 residues. In DNA form, the CDR3 reads TGTGCCAGCAGCCTCTTAAGCCCCTACGAGCAGTACTTC. Translating gives CASSLLSPYEQYF.

The chain carries TRBV6-4 and TRBJ2-3, with D possibly TRBD2 on 7 matching bases. Germline V CDR1 and CDR2: MRHNA, SNTAGT. This CDR3 contains 15 residues. V lost 0 bases and J 4 bases, leaving 11 bases between the germline ends. CDR3 amino acids: CASSDSGGAADTQYF. The CDR3 DNA follows: TGTGCCAGCAGTGACTCGGGGGGGGCGGCAGATACGCAGTATTTT.

J is TRBJ1-2 and V is TRBV28; D is undetermined. CDR3 size: 15 residues. In germline, CDR1 is MDHEN, CDR2 SYDVKM. V gave up 6 bases and J gave up 4 bases, with 18 bases separating them. The CDR3 nucleotides read TGTGCCAGCAGCCCAGAACAGTCTCCTATCTATGGCTACACCTTC. Translation gives CASSPEQSPIYGYTF.

This chain joins TRBV6-5 and TRBJ2-5; 10 bases agree with TRBD1. CDR1 and CDR2 (germline): MNHEY, SVGAGI. The length of the CDR3 is 15 residues. Trimming took 5 bases from V and 5 from J; bases not matched to a gene: 8. The CDR3 loop reads CASSRGTGEVETQYF. CDR3 bases: TGTGCCAGCAGTAGGGGGACAGGGGAGGTGGAGACCCAGTACTTC.

V gene TRBV5-4 combines with J gene TRBJ2-1, with D uncertain. CDR3 length: 15 amino acids. Per the germline V gene, CDR1 is SGHNT and CDR2 is YYREEE (reference sequence). V dropped 6 bases and J dropped 0 bases, with 13 bases sitting between them. The CDR3 is CASTDARSSYNEQFF. The DNA for the CDR3 is TGTGCCAGCACCGATGCCCGGAGCTCCTACAATGAGCAGTTCTTC. Based on the CDR3 plus reference TRBV5-4 and TRBJ2-1, the full variable domain is ETGVTQSPTHLIKTRGQQVTLRCSSQSGHNTVSWYQQALGQGPQFIFQYYREEENGRGNFPPRFSGLQFPNYSSELNVNALELDDSALYLCASTDARSSYNEQFFGPGTRLTVL.